This section outlines one T cell receptor (beta chain) sequence together with its context. The junction and the germline gene differ at one end; a read error may be behind it. Germline V gene data show CDR1 as MNHEY and CDR2 as SVGAGI. The CDR3 contains 19 residues. For each extraction, RNA and DNA were obtained together from around 20-30 mg of unsorted bulk tissue. The data originate from a study of tumor-infiltrating lymphocytes in primary liver carcinoma. Using a constant-region primer together with ProtoScript II reverse transcriptase, TCR beta cDNA was made from 500 ng of total RNA. What produced the TCR beta libraries was three nested multiplex PCR rounds using slightly modified ARM-PCR. PCR rounds one and two used TRBV1-TRBV30 forward primers with a C-beta reverse primer for about 11 cycles each. TCRdb independently ran MiXCR on the multiplex PCR reads; one entry per CDR3 protein. The table lists about 74,000 distinct CDR3 sequences, approximately 74% of them singletons.

The sequence was collected from a man aged 35 to 55 with primary liver carcinoma and hepatitis B virus infection. The material sequenced was liver tumor tissue from sampling region 4. Subset meaning: tumor region T4, right-lateral pole. The genes are TRBV6-5 and TRBJ2-1; 16 bases fit TRBD2. The CDR3 loop is CATSRGTSGRACAYNEQFF. The CDR3, as DNA: TGTGCCACCAGTCGCGGGACTAGCGGGAGGGCCTGCGCCTACAATGAGCAGTTCTTC.